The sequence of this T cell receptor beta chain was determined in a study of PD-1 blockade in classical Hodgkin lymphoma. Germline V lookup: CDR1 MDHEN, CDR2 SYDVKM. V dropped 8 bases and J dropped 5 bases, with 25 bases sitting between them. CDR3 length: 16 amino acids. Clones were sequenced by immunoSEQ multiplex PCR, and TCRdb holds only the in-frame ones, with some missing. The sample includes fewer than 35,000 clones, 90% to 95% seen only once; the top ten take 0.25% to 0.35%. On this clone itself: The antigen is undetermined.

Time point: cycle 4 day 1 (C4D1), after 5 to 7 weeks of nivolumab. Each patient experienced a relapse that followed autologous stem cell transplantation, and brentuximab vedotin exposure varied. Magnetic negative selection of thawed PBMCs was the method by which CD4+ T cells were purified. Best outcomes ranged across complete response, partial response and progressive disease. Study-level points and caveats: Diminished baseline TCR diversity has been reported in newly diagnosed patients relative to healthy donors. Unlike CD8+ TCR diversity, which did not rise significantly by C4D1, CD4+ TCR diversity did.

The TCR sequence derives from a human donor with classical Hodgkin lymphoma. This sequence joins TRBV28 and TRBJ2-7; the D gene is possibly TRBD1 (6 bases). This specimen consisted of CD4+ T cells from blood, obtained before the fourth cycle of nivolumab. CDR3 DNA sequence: TGTGCCAGCCAATCTCCTAGGGGCCAGGGGCTGGACGAGCAGTACTTC. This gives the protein CASQSPRGQGLDEQYF.